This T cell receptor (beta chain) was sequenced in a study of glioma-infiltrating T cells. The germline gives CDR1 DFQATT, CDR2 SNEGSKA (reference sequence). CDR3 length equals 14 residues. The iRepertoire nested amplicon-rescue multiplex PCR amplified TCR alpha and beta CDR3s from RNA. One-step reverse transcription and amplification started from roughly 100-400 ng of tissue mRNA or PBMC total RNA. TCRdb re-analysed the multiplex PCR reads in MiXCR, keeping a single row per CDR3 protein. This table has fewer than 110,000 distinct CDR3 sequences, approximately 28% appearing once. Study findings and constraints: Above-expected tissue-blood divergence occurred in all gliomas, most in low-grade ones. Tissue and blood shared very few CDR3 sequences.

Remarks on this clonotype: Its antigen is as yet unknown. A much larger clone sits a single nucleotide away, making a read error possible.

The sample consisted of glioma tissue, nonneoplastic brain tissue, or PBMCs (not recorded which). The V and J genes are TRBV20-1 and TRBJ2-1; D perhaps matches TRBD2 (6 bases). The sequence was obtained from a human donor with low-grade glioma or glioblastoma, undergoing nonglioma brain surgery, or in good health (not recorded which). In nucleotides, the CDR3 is TGCACTGCTCCAACGGAGCTCTGGGGAGGTGAGCAGTTCTTC. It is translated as CTAPTELWGGEQFF.